This TCR beta chain is drawn from a study of siplizumab effects on memory and regulatory T cells. V lost 1 base to trimming and J lost 0 bases, with 10 bases between them. CDR1 and CDR2 (germline): GTSNPN, SVGIG (reference sequence). CDR3 size: 15 residues. This clone was picked up one time. TCRdb's copy holds only in-frame clones and misses some; the assay was immunoSEQ multiplex PCR. The sample consists of around 94,000 clones, roughly 92% of them appearing once. The rearrangement links TRBV30 to TRBJ1-5; possibly TRBD1 for D (5 bases). Sample: CD4+ T cells sorted from blood. This TCR was recovered from a human donor in good health. The CDR3 DNA is TGTGCCTGGAGTGCGGGGCTCAATAGCAATCAGCCCCAGCATTTT. It translates to CAWSAGLNSNQPQHF.